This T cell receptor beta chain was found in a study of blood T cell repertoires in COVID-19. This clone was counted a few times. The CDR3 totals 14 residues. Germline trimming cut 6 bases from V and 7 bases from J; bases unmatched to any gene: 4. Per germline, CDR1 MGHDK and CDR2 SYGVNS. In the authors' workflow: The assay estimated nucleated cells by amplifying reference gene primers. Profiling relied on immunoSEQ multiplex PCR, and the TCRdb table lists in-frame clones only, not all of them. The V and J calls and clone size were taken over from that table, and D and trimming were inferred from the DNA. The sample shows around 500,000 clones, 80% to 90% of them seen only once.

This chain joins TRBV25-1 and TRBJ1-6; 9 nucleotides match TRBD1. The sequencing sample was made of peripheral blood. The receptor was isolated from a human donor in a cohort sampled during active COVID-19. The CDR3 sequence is CASRGTGTNSPLHF. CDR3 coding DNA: TGTGCCAGCAGGGGGACAGGGACAAATTCACCCCTCCACTTT.